This TCR beta chain was sequenced in a study of shared clonotypes between healthy human individuals. Study-wide results and limits: A handful of donors shared around 5% of their naive CD4 clonotypes. The four-donor shared clonotypes exceeded non-shared clonotypes in generation probability, with non-shared ones scoring lower. Few donors limited the genetic and exposure-history diversity represented.

A word on this clone: Its antigen is not known.

Clones were sequenced by immunoSEQ multiplex PCR, and TCRdb holds only the in-frame ones, with some missing. The sample carries 2 million to 2.5 million clones, 80% to 95% recorded once. This clonotype was sampled from a man younger than 35 in good health. Some clones in this sample may be carry-over from other donors' samples. Material: naive CD4+ T cells from PBMCs. Stated subset: CD45RA+ positively selected.

The CDR3 coding sequence is TGTGCCAGCAGCGCTCTGGTGGGGCCACAAGAGACCCAGTACTTC. Protein product: CASSALVGPQETQYF. This chain connects TRBV9 to TRBJ2-5; possibly TRBD1 for D (5 bases). CDR3 length: 15 amino acids. Germline CDR1 SGDLS, CDR2 YYNGEE. Trimming pared 3 bases from V and 2 bases from J, leaving 14 bases between.